This T cell receptor beta chain was found in a study of shared clonotypes between healthy human individuals. TCRdb's table, derived via immunoSEQ multiplex PCR, lists solely in-frame clones and lacks some. Of roughly 110,000 clones in the sample, over 65% were seen once. The CDR3 covers 16 residues. Trimming removed 3 bases from V and 0 bases from J, with 14 bases in between. Germline CDR1 SGHTA, CDR2 FQGNSA. This sequence was found in a woman aged 25 to 39 in good health. The chain is built from TRBV7-2 and TRBJ1-2; D remains ambiguous. The sequenced material came from memory CD8+ T cells sorted from blood. The subset was: CD45RO+ cells pooled with CCR7-negative TemRA cells. In DNA form, the CDR3 reads TGTGCCAGCAGCTTTAATTTGGCCGGCCCTAACTATGGCTACACCTTC. Encoded protein: CASSFNLAGPNYGYTF.